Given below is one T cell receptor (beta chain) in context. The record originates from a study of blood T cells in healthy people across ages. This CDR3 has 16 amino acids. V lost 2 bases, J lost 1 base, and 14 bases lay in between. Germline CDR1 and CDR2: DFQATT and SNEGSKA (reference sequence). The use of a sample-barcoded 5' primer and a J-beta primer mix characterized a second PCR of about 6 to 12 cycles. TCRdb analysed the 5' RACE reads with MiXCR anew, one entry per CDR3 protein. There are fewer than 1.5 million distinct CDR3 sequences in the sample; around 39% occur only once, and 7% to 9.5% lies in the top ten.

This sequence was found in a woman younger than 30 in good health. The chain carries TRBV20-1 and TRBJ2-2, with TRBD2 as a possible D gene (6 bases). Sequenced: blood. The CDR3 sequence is CSARLGGALNTGELFF. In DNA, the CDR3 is TGCAGTGCTAGACTCGGCGGGGCCTTGAACACCGGGGAGCTGTTTTTT.